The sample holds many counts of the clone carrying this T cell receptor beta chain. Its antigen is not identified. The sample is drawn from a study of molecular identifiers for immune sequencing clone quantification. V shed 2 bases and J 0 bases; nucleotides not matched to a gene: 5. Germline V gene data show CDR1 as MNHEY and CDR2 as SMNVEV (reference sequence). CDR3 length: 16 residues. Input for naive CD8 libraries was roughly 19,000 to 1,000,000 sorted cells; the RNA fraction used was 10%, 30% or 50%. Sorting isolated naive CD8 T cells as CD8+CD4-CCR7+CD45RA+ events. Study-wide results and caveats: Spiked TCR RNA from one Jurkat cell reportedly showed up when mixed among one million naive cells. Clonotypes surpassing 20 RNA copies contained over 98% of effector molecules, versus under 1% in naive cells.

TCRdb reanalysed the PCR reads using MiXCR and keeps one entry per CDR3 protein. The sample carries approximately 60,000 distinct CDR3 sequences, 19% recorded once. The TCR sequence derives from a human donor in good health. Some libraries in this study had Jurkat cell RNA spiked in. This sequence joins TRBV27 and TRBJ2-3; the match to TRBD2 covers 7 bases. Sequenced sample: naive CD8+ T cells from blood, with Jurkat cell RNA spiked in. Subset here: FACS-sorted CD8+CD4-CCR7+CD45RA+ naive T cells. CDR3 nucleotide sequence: TGTGCCAGCAGTTTACGGCTAGCGGAGAGCACAGATACGCAGTATTTT. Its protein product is CASSLRLAESTDTQYF.